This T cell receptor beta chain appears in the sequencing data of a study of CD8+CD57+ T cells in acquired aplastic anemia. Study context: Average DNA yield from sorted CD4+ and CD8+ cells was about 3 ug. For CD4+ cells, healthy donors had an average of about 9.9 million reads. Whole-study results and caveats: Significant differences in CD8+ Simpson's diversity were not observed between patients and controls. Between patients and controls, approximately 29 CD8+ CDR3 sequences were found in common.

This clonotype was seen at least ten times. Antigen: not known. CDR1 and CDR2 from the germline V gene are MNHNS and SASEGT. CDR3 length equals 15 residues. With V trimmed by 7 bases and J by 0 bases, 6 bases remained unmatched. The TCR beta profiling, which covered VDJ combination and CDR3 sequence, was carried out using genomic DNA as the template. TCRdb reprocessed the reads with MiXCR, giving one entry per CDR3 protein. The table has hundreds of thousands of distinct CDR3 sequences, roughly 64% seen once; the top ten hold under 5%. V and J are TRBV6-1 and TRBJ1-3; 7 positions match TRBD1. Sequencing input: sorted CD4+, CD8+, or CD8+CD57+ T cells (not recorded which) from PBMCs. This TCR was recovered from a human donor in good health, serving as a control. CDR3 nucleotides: TGTGCCAGCAACCTGGGACAGCTCTCTGGAAACACCATATATTTT. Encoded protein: CASNLGQLSGNTIYF.